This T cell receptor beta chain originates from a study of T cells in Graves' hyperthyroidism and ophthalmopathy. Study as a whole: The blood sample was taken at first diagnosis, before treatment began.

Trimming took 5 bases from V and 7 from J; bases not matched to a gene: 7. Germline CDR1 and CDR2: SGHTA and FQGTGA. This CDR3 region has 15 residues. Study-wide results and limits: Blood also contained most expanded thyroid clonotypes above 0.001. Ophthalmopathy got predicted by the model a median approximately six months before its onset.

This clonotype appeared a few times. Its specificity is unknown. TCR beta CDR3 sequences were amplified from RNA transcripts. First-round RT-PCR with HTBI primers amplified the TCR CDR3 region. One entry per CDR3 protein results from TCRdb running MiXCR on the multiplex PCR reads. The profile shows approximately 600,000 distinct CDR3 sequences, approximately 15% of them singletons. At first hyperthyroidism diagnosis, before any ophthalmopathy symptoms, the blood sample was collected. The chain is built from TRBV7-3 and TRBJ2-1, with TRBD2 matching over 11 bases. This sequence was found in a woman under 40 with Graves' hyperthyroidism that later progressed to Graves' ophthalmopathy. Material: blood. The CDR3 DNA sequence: TGTGCCAGCAGCCTTTTAGCGGGAGGGGAAAATGAGCAGTTCTTC. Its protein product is CASSLLAGGENEQFF.